This T cell receptor (beta chain) was obtained from a study of T cell responses to AZD1222 COVID-19 vaccine. General observations from the study: Reports say nearly half of spike-specific TCRs go after unmutated variant regions. Donors in the cohort were predominantly white British and more often female, and clonal diversity was possibly underestimated. Seropositive AZD1222 recipients at baseline numbered only 6 or 7.

CDR3 size: 14 residues. V lost 3 bases and J 5 bases, leaving 10 bases between the germline ends. Per germline, CDR1 MNHEY and CDR2 SMNVEV (reference sequence). Only in-frame clones appear in the TCRdb table, and some are missing; sequencing was by immunoSEQ multiplex PCR. The table has over 85,000 clones, 90% seen once. In regard to this clone: Its target is unknown.

The sequencing used peripheral blood, collected on day 0 of AZD1222 vaccination. The TCR originated in an adult in good health. The rearrangement joins TRBV27 to TRBJ2-2; no definite D call. The CDR3 coding sequence is TGTGCCAGCAGTTTGTTTGTCCCAACCGGGGAGCTGTTTTTT. As protein: CASSLFVPTGELFF.